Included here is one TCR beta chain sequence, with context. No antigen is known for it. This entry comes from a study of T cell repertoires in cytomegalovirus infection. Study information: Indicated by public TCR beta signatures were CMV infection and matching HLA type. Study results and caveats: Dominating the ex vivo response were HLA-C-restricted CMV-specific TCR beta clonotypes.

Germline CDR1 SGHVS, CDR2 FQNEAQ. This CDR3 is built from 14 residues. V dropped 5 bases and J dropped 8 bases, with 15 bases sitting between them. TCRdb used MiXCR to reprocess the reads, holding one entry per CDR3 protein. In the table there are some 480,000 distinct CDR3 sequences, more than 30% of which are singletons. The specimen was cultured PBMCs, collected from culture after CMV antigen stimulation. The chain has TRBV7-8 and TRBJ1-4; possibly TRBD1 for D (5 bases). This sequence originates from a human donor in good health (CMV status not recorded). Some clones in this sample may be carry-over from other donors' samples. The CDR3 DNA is TGTGCCAGCAGCACCGGACACGGATTAGAAAAACTGTTTTTT. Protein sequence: CASSTGHGLEKLFF.